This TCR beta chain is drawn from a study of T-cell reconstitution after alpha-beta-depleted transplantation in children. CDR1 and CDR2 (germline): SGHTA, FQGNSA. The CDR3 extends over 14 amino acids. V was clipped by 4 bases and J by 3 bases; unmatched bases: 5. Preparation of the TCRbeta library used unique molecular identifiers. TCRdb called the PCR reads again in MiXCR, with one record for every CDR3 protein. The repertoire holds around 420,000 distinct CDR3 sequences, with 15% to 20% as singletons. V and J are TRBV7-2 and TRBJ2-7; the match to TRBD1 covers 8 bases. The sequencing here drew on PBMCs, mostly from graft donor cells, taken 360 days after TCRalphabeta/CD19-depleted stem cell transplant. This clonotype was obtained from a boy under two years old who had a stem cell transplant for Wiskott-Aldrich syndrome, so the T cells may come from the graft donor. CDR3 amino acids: CASSYRTGIYEQYF. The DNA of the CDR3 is TGTGCCAGCAGCTATAGGACAGGGATCTACGAGCAGTACTTC.